This is a list of T cell receptor beta chains from one sample in a study of cytomegalovirus exposure and HLA in healthy donors. Using immunoSEQ multiplex PCR, the repertoire was profiled, and TCRdb retains in-frame clones only, with some absent. The table has around 110,000 clones, approximately 81% seen once. Material: PBMCs. These receptors originate from a man under 40 in good health and CMV-seropositive. Each CDR3 is given with its conserved first and last residue. D genes are given only for firm matches. Only part of the rows carry a size: once, few, many, or a class if the clone is expanded.

>.|TRBV5-1|TRBJ2-4|.
CASSLGRDSIQYF
TGCGCCAGCAGCTTGGGAAGGGACTCTATTCAGTACTTC
>.|TRBV5-1|TRBJ2-7|.
CASSRQGGEQYF
TGCGCCAGCAGCAGGCAGGGCGGCGAGCAGTACTTC
>.|TRBV4-3|TRBJ2-5|.
CASSQGSSRVAETQYF
TGCGCCAGCAGCCAAGGCTCGAGCAGAGTAGCGGAGACCCAGTACTTC
>.|TRBV5-4|TRBJ2-7|TRBD1
CASSTGTDYEQYF
TGTGCCAGCAGCACCGGGACAGATTACGAGCAGTACTTC
>.|TRBV27|TRBJ1-6|TRBD1
CASSFGTAQTLNSPLHF
TGTGCCAGCAGTTTCGGGACAGCCCAGACACTTAATTCACCCCTCCACTTT
>.|TRBV5-1|TRBJ2-5|TRBD2
CASSLVASGGQETQYF
TGCGCCAGCAGCTTGGTAGCTAGCGGGGGGCAAGAGACCCAGTACTTC
>.|TRBV27|TRBJ1-6|.
CASSFSTGSYNSPLHF
TGTGCCAGCAGTTTTTCTACAGGTTCCTATAATTCACCCCTCCACTTT
>.|TRBV5-1|TRBJ2-3|.
CASSLWRTSTDTQYF
TGCGCCAGCAGCTTGTGGCGGACTAGCACAGATACGCAGTATTTT
>.|TRBV6-1|TRBJ2-3|.
CASSHHSSPDTQYF
TGTGCCAGCAGCCACCACAGTTCCCCAGATACGCAGTATTTT
>.|TRBV28|TRBJ1-2|TRBD1
CASETGGSSGYTF
TGTGCCAGCGAGACAGGGGGCTCGTCTGGCTACACCTTC
>.|TRBV6-5|TRBJ2-7|.
CASSYSGAYSYEQYF
TGTGCCAGCAGTTACTCTGGTGCCTACTCCTACGAGCAGTACTTC
>.|TRBV9|TRBJ2-1|.
CASSVDGSGQFF
TGTGCCAGCAGCGTAGATGGGTCGGGGCAGTTCTTC
>.|TRBV5-8|TRBJ2-5|.
CASSLAQTEETQYF
TGTGCCAGCAGCTTGGCCCAGACAGAGGAGACCCAGTACTTC
>once|TRBV18|TRBJ2-7|TRBD2
CASSPLSSGTRGKEQYF
TGTGCCAGCTCACCACTGTCCTCCGGGACTAGGGGGAAGGAGCAGTACTTC
>.|TRBV5-1|TRBJ2-7|.
CASSLAQGFSYEQYF
TGCGCCAGCAGCTTGGCCCAGGGATTCTCCTACGAGCAGTACTTC
>.|TRBV30|TRBJ2-1|TRBD2
CAWSGEGREQFF
TGTGCCTGGAGTGGGGAGGGTCGGGAGCAGTTCTTC
>.|TRBV27|TRBJ1-6|.
CASSQHRDVRSPLHF
TGTGCCAGCAGTCAACACAGGGACGTCCGCTCACCCCTCCACTTT
>.|TRBV13|TRBJ2-7|TRBD2
CASSLAPSGYEQYF
TGTGCCAGCAGCTTAGCTCCTAGCGGCTACGAGCAGTACTTC
>.|TRBV25-1|TRBJ2-7|TRBD1
CASMGQDRGYEQYF
TGTGCCAGCATGGGTCAGGACAGGGGGTACGAGCAGTACTTC
>.|TRBV28|TRBJ2-3|TRBD1
CASRGGQGATDTQYF
TGTGCCAGCAGGGGGGGACAGGGGGCCACAGATACGCAGTATTTT